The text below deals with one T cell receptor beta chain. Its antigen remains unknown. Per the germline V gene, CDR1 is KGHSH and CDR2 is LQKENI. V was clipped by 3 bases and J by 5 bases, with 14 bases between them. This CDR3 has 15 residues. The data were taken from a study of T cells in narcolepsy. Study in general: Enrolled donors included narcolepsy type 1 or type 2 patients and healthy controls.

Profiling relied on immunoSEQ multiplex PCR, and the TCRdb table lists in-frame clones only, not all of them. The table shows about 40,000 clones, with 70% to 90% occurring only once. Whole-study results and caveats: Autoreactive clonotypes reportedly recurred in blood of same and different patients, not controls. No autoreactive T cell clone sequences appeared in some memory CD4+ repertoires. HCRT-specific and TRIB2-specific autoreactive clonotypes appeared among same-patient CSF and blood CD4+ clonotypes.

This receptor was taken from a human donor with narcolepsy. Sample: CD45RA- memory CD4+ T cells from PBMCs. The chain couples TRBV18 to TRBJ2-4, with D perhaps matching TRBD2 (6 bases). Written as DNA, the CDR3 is TGTGCCAGCTCACCGGAAGCGACTAGGGAAAACATTCAGTACTTC. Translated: CASSPEATRENIQYF.